This record looks at one T cell receptor (beta chain) sequence and its context. The method was immunoSEQ multiplex PCR; TCRdb's version includes in-frame clones alone and lacks a portion of them. This sample has more than 65,000 clones, with around 85% found just once. This record comes from a study of OX40 agonist ivuxolimab in advanced cancers. CDR3 length: 14 residues. With 2 bases removed from V and 2 bases from J, the gap between germline ends came to 11 bases. From germline, CDR1 is SGDLS and CDR2 YYNGEE. The origin of this receptor is an adult with an advanced solid tumor such as melanoma, head and neck, liver or kidney cancer. The chain uses TRBV9 and TRBJ2-7; a possible D gene is TRBD1 (6 bases). The specimen was CD4+ or CD8+ T cells sorted from blood, collected in a trial of the OX40 agonist ivuxolimab. CDR3 protein: CASSVTGNPYEQYF. Here the CDR3 DNA reads TGTGCCAGCAGCGTTACAGGGAACCCCTACGAGCAGTACTTC.